The 24 T cell receptor beta chains given below trace back to one sample, sequenced in a study of somatic mutations in cytotoxic T cells in rheumatoid arthritis. The data were produced by immunoSEQ multiplex PCR, yet TCRdb's version contains in-frame clones alone and is incomplete. The sample has roughly 3,500 clones, about 84% seen once; the top ten hold about 70%. Specimen: CD8+ T cells sorted from blood. The source of these receptors is a man in his forties with rheumatoid arthritis.

The chain uses TRBV6-1 and TRBJ1-2; TRBD1 aligns across 7 bases. After removal of 5 bases from V and 6 bases from J, the junction contained 9 bases not matched to a gene. Germline values: CDR1 MNHNS, CDR2 SASEGT. This CDR3 has 14 amino acids. The chain's CDR3 is CASSWDRGVDGYTF. The CDR3 DNA reads as TGTGCCAGCAGTTGGGACAGAGGGGTTGATGGCTACACCTTC.

This clone was observed a single time. The CDR3 spells CASSPGTGGDEKLFF. CDR3 coding DNA: TGTGCCAGCAGCCCCGGGACAGGGGGAGATGAAAAACTGTTTTTT. This sequence joins TRBV7-9 and TRBJ1-4, with 11 bases aligning to TRBD1. Per the germline V gene, CDR1 is SEHNR and CDR2 is FQNEAQ (reference sequence). V lost 5 bases and J lost 6; bases outside the gene matches: 5. The length of the CDR3 is 15 residues.

The rearrangement links TRBV4-3 to TRBJ1-5; the D gene is possibly TRBD1 (6 bases). CDR1 and CDR2 (germline): LGHNA, YSLEER. The V end lost 1 base, the J end lost 5 bases, and 15 bases lay between the germline ends. This CDR3 contains 16 residues. The CDR3 spells CASSQVVQQGYQPQHF. The CDR3, as DNA: TGCGCCAGCAGCCAAGTGGTTCAACAGGGCTATCAGCCCCAGCATTTT.

V is TRBV27 and J is TRBJ2-7; TRBD2 aligns across 7 bases. Germline values: CDR1 MNHEY, CDR2 SMNVEV (reference sequence). This CDR3 has 11 amino acids. The V segment lost 7 bases and the J segment 6 bases; nucleotides outside the gene matches: 3. This chain's CDR3 is CASKSGGEQYF. The CDR3, as DNA: TGTGCCAGCAAGTCGGGGGGCGAGCAGTACTTC.

This sequence joins TRBV30 and TRBJ1-4; 9 bases map to TRBD1. V shed 4 bases and J 7 bases; nucleotides not matched to a gene: 7. This CDR3 is built from 14 residues. Germline values: CDR1 GTSNPN, CDR2 SVGIG (reference sequence). The CDR3 reads CAWTITGGSEKLFF. The CDR3 region has the DNA TGTGCCTGGACCATAACAGGGGGCAGTGAAAAACTGTTTTTT.

Worth noting for this clone: A read error may produce the germline difference seen at one junction end. This chain joins TRBV19 and TRBJ1-5; 10 positions agree with TRBD1. This CDR3 region has 19 residues. Germline assignment: CDR1 LNHDA and CDR2 SQIVND (reference sequence). As DNA, the CDR3 is TGTACCAGTAGTATAGATCGAAGGGAGGACAGGGGGAGGAATCAGCCCCAGCATTTT. As protein: CTSSIDRREDRGRNQPQHF. The complete variable domain, with remaining parts taken from reference TRBV19 and TRBJ1-5, reads DGGITQSPKYLFRKEGQNVTLSCEQNLNHDAMYWYRQDPGQGLRLIYYSQIVNDFQKGDIAEGYSVSREKKESFPLTVTSAQKNPTAFYLCTSSIDRREDRGRNQPQHFGDGTRLSIL.

The CDR3 DNA is TGCGCCAGCAGCCAAGATCTCACCAGAAACATTCAGTACTTC. Translation gives CASSQDLTRNIQYF. V is TRBV4-3 and J is TRBJ2-4, with no clear D. The CDR3 covers 14 residues. The V end was cut by 0 bases, the J end by 6 bases, with 9 bases between. Germline loops: CDR1 LGHNA, CDR2 YSLEER.

The rearrangement joins TRBV6-4 to TRBJ1-2, with D possibly matching TRBD1 (6 bases). This CDR3 region has 15 residues. Germline CDR1 and CDR2: MRHNA and SNTAGT. V was pared by 8 bases and J by 3 bases, with 19 bases between. In DNA, the CDR3 is TGTGCCAGCGGACGTCCTCCCAGGGGTCACTATGGCTACACCTTC. Its translation: CASGRPPRGHYGYTF.

The chain uses TRBV28 and TRBJ2-7; D ambiguous. The CDR3 length is 14 residues. The V gene's germline CDR1 is MDHEN and CDR2 SYDVKM. V lost 3 bases, J lost 0 bases, and 9 bases lay in between. The chain's CDR3 is CASSFVDNSYEQYF. CDR3 nucleotide sequence: TGTGCCAGCAGTTTCGTAGACAACTCCTACGAGCAGTACTTC.

V gene TRBV6-6 combines with J gene TRBJ2-2; D is perhaps TRBD2 (5 bases). The germline V gene has CDR1 MNHNY and CDR2 SVGAGI (reference sequence). The CDR3 consists of 13 residues. V was cut by 6 bases and J by 4 bases, with 9 bases left in between. CDR3 region: CASSPRGTGELFF. The DNA of the CDR3 is TGTGCCAGCAGCCCCCGGGGCACCGGGGAGCTGTTTTTT.

The rearrangement joins TRBV19 to TRBJ1-1; D remains unclear. The CDR3 has 13 amino acids. Germline CDR1 reads LNHDA; CDR2 reads SQIVND (reference sequence). V lost 9 bases to trimming and J lost 5 bases, with 16 bases between them. The CDR3 loop reads CASLQPLLTEAFF. The CDR3, as DNA: TGTGCCAGCTTACAGCCCCTTCTTACTGAAGCTTTCTTT.

The rearrangement links TRBV11-2 to TRBJ1-5; 7 positions agree with TRBD1. The germline V gene has CDR1 SGHAT and CDR2 FQNNGV. After removal of 3 bases from V and 7 bases from J, the junction contained 9 bases not matched to a gene. The CDR3 sequence is 15 residues long. CDR3 in DNA: TGTGCCAGCAGCTTTAGCAGGGGGTTGGGACAGCCCCAGCATTTT. Its translation: CASSFSRGLGQPQHF.

The chain couples TRBV29-1 to TRBJ2-4; D may be TRBD2 (5 bases). CDR1 and CDR2 from the germline V gene are SQVTM and ANQGSEA. There are 12 residues in the CDR3. V shed 7 bases and J shed 1 base, with 8 bases lying between them. The CDR3 nucleotides are TGCAGCGGACGAGGGGCCAAAAACATTCAGTACTTC. This gives the protein CSGRGAKNIQYF.

This chain links TRBV2 with TRBJ2-5; no definite D call. With the DNA end fitting TRBJ2-7 better, the J assignment may be wrong. Germline V gene sequence: CDR1 SNHLY, CDR2 FYNNEI. This CDR3 has 12 residues. The CDR3 spells CASRAGRYEQYF. The CDR3 region has the DNA TGTGCCAGCAGGGCAGGTCGCTACGAGCAGTACTTC.

This clone was counted once. V usage is TRBV7-8 and J usage is TRBJ1-1; D unclear. Germline V CDR1 and CDR2: SGHVS, FQNEAQ. Trimming pared 5 bases from V and 3 bases from J, leaving 13 bases between. The CDR3 covers 14 residues. CDR3 sequence: CASSPEAVHTEAFF. The DNA for the CDR3 is TGTGCCAGCAGCCCAGAAGCGGTTCACACTGAAGCTTTCTTT.

The genes are TRBV6-4 and TRBJ2-7; 7 positions match TRBD1. CDR3 length: 15 residues. Germline V lookup: CDR1 MRHNA, CDR2 SNTAGT. The V gene end was trimmed by 4 bases and the J gene end by 4 bases; junction bases not matched to a gene: 10. The CDR3 nucleotides read TGTGCCAGCAGTGTGCAGACAGGGCTAATTTACGAGCAGTACTTC. Translated, it gives CASSVQTGLIYEQYF.

The chain has TRBV9 and TRBJ2-2; the match to TRBD2 covers 10 bases. In germline, CDR1 is SGDLS, CDR2 YYNGEE. J gave up 6 bases and V 3 bases, and 5 bases lay outside the gene matches. The CDR3 spans 15 residues. The CDR3 region is CASSASGRVAGELFF. The DNA for the CDR3 is TGTGCCAGCAGCGCGAGCGGGAGGGTCGCCGGGGAGCTGTTTTTT.

The V call is TRBV9, the J call TRBJ2-5, with TRBD1 identical over 11 bases. Germline values: CDR1 SGDLS, CDR2 YYNGEE. CDR3 length equals 16 residues. V shed 3 bases and J 1 base; nucleotides not matched to a gene: 5. The DNA for the CDR3 is TGTGCCAGCAGCGGAGGGACAGGGGGGATCCAAGAGACCCAGTACTTC. This gives the protein CASSGGTGGIQETQYF.

This chain joins TRBV7-9 and TRBJ2-1, with no clear D. CDR1 SEHNR and CDR2 FQNEAQ come from the germline V gene (reference sequence). Trimming shortened V by 4 bases and J by 2 bases, and 15 bases separated the two germline ends. This CDR3 has 16 residues. The CDR3 coding sequence is TGTGCCAGCAGCTCCACCCTTTGGCCAACCTACAATGAGCAGTTCTTC. Its translation is CASSSTLWPTYNEQFF.

The chain couples TRBV30 to TRBJ1-2; D not resolved. The CDR3 consists of 14 residues. V was cut by 0 bases and J by 4 bases, with 12 bases left in between. The germline V gene encodes CDR1 GTSNPN and CDR2 SVGIG (reference sequence). CDR3 residues: CAWSVDEGGYGYTF. The CDR3 DNA follows: TGTGCCTGGAGTGTAGACGAGGGTGGCTATGGCTACACCTTC.

The gene calls are TRBV27 and TRBJ2-3, with 7 bases matching TRBD2. J was trimmed by 3 bases and V by 5 bases; bases with no gene match: 5. CDR3 size: 14 residues. Per germline, CDR1 MNHEY and CDR2 SMNVEV (reference sequence). CDR3 sequence: CASSTLGGTDTQYF. The CDR3, as DNA: TGTGCCAGCAGTACCCTCGGGGGGACAGATACGCAGTATTTT.

The gene calls are TRBV5-1 and TRBJ2-1; 8 nucleotides line up with TRBD2. CDR1 and CDR2 (germline): SGHRS, YFSETQ. V was pared by 2 bases and J by 2 bases, with 0 bases of the junction left unmatched. This CDR3 comprises 14 residues. The CDR3 DNA reads TGCGCCAGCAGCTTTAGCGGGGCCTACAATGAGCAGTTCTTC. Its protein product is CASSFSGAYNEQFF.

The chain carries TRBV5-3 and TRBJ1-4; D may be TRBD1 (6 bases). TRBV5-3 carries the ORF label, with uncertain function. The CDR3 contains 15 residues. Trimming removed 2 bases from V and 0 bases from J, with 8 bases in between. CDR3 in DNA: TGTGCCAGAAGCTTAAGGACAGCAACTAATGAAAAACTGTTTTTT. This encodes CARSLRTATNEKLFF.

The genes are TRBV27 and TRBJ2-7; 12 bases match TRBD1. Germline CDR1 is MNHEY and CDR2 is SMNVEV (reference sequence). The CDR3 is 14 residues long. V dropped 5 bases and J dropped 7; count of bases not matched to a gene: 6. CDR3 residues: CASSPRDRGQEQYF. DNA for the CDR3: TGTGCCAGCAGTCCTCGGGACAGGGGGCAAGAGCAGTACTTC.